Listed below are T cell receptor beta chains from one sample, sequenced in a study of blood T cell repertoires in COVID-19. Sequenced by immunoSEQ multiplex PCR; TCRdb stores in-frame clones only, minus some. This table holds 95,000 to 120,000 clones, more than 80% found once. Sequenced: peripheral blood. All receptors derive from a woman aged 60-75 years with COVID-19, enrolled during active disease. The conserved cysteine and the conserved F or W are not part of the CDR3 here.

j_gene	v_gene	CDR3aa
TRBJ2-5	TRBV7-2	ASSLVQETQY
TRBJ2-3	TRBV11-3	ASSFGGGSTDTQY
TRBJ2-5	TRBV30	AWSVLRETQY
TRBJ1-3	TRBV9	ASSPGQFSSGNTIY
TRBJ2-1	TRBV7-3	ASSPSGGNEQF
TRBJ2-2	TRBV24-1	ATSDLQASPGELF
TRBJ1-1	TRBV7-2	ASNRVRGTEAF
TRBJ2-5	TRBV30	AWRKGSGGPLQETQY
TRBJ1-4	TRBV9	ASSAEGQDLDEKLF
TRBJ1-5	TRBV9	ASSATDSNQPQH